Listed here are 13 T cell receptor beta chains from one sample, sequenced in a study of T cell repertoires in cytomegalovirus infection. No cognate antigen is known for these TCRs. Each CDR3 protein gets one entry after TCRdb re-called the reads with MiXCR. Here the sample spans under 200,000 distinct CDR3 sequences, about 20% being singletons. The specimen comprised CD8+ T cells from cultured PBMCs, sampled from culture after CMV antigen stimulation. The receptors were sampled from a human donor in good health (CMV status not recorded). Some clones in this sample may be carry-over from other donors' samples.

This rearrangement joins TRBV6-2 or TRBV6-3 to TRBJ1-4, with D uncertain. This CDR3 region has 14 residues. V lost 3 bases and J 0 bases, leaving 5 bases between the germline ends. Germline V gives CDR1 MNHEY, CDR2 SVGEGT. The CDR3: CASSYPATNEKLFF. Written as DNA, the CDR3 is TGTGCCAGCAGTTATCCCGCAACTAATGAAAAACTGTTTTTT.

V and J are TRBV12-3 or TRBV12-4 and TRBJ1-1, with D hard to call. Trimming pared 5 bases from V and 1 base from J, leaving 14 bases between. This CDR3 has 15 amino acids. The CDR3 bases are TGTGCCAGCAGTCCGCTAGGCCAGAAGAACACTGAAGCTTTCTTT. Amino acid sequence: CASSPLGQKNTEAFF.

The chain is built from TRBV12-3 or TRBV12-4 and TRBJ1-1; D not resolved. The CDR3 extends over 13 amino acids. V shed 3 bases and J shed 3 bases, with 8 bases lying between them. CDR3 coding DNA: TGTGCCAGCAGTTTCCCAGCGCACACTGAAGCTTTCTTT. As protein: CASSFPAHTEAFF.

The CDR3: CASSPLISSQAEQFF. The CDR3 region has the DNA TGTGCCAGCAGCCCCTTGATCTCGTCGCAAGCTGAGCAGTTCTTC. This chain uses TRBV7-8 with TRBJ2-1; no definite D call. The CDR3 is 15 residues long. The germline gives CDR1 SGHVS, CDR2 FQNEAQ. Trimming took 5 bases from V and 9 from J, leaving 20 bases between them.

With regard to this clonotype: Compared with germline, one end of the junction differs, possibly owing to a read error. V gene TRBV7-6 combines with J gene TRBJ2-5, with D perhaps TRBD1 or TRBD2 (5 bases each). CDR1 is SGHVS and CDR2 is FNYEAQ in the germline V gene. The CDR3 consists of 12 residues. This CDR3 reads CASSFWGTATDF. CDR3 nucleotides: TGTGCCAGCAGCTTCTGGGGGACCGCTACGGACTTC.

This clonotype has more than one count but fewer than ten. The chain recombines TRBV9 with TRBJ1-2; 10 positions agree with TRBD1. Unmatched junction bases numbered 9, after V lost 3 bases and J lost 1 base. The CDR3 spans 17 residues. Germline V CDR1 and CDR2: SGDLS, YYNGEE. The CDR3, as DNA: TGTGCCAGCAGCGGCTTCGGGACAGGGGAATTTAACTATGGCTACACCTTC. It is translated as CASSGFGTGEFNYGYTF.

The sample holds a few counts of this clonotype. This chain connects TRBV29-1 to TRBJ1-1, with unresolved D. Germline V gives CDR1 SQVTM, CDR2 ANQGSEA. The CDR3 length is 12 residues. V lost 1 base, J lost 8 bases, and 11 bases lay in between. The CDR3 DNA sequence: TGCAGCGTTGAAGGGAGTTTCGTAGAAGCTTTCTTT. Its protein is CSVEGSFVEAFF. Using reference TRBV29-1 and TRBJ1-1 for the parts outside the CDR3, the full variable domain is SAVISQKPSRDICQRGTSLTIQCQVDSQVTMMFWYRQQPGQSLTLIATANQGSEATYESGFVIDKFPISRPNLTFSTLTVSNMSPEDSSIYLCSVEGSFVEAFFGQGTRLTVV.

This clonotype has only a few counts. The chain employs TRBV4-1 and TRBJ1-1, with D possibly matching TRBD1 (6 bases). The CDR3 spans 16 residues. Per the germline V gene, CDR1 is MGHRA and CDR2 is YSYEKL. V was trimmed by 1 base and J by 5 bases, leaving 17 bases between them. The CDR3 DNA reads as TGCGCCAGCAGCCAAGTTCTCGGGGGGGCACAAACTGAAGCTTTCTTT. Protein product: CASSQVLGGAQTEAFF.

V and J are TRBV7-9 and TRBJ1-6; no firm D call. Germline V gene data show CDR1 as SEHNR and CDR2 as FQNEAQ (reference sequence). The CDR3 runs to 14 residues. V was clipped by 5 bases and J by 7 bases, with 12 bases between them. The CDR3 coding sequence is TGTGCCAGCAGCACTATTACCGGGAATTCACCCCTCCACTTT. Its translation: CASSTITGNSPLHF. Full variable domain (rest looked up from reference TRBV7-9 and TRBJ1-6): DTGVSQNPRHKITKRGQNVTFRCDPISEHNRLYWYRQTLGQGPEFLTYFQNEAQLEKSRLLSDRFSAERPKGSFSTLEIQRTEQGDSAMYLCASSTITGNSPLHFGNGTRLTVT.

This rearrangement joins TRBV5-1 to TRBJ1-1; unclear D gene. The CDR3 is 14 amino acids. Germline V gives CDR1 SGHRS, CDR2 YFSETQ. V dropped 0 bases and J dropped 0 bases, with 6 bases sitting between them. The CDR3 DNA reads as TGCGCCAGCAGCTTGGAAGGGTTGAACACTGAAGCTTTCTTT. Translation: CASSLEGLNTEAFF.

CDR3 amino acids: CASSYPRGDAGELFF. In nucleotides, the CDR3 is TGTGCCAGCAGCTACCCACGAGGGGACGCCGGGGAGCTGTTTTTT. The chain couples TRBV7-9 to TRBJ2-2; either TRBD1 or TRBD2 may supply D (5 bases each). V gave up 4 bases and J gave up 6 bases, with 15 bases separating them. The CDR3 runs 15 residues. CDR1 is SEHNR and CDR2 is FQNEAQ in the germline V gene (reference sequence).

About this clonotype itself: A read error may account for a junction end that differs from germline. The V and J genes are TRBV7-3 and TRBJ1-1, with D hard to call. CDR1 is SGHTA and CDR2 is FQGTGA in the germline V gene. This CDR3 has 15 amino acids. In nucleotides, the CDR3 is TGTGCCAGCAGCTTAACAGGGAACATGAACACCGAAGCTTTCTTT. Translation: CASSLTGNMNTEAFF. The full variable domain, rest sourced from reference TRBV7-3 and TRBJ1-1, is GAGVSQTPSNKVTEKGKYVELRCDPISGHTALYWYRQSLGQGPEFLIYFQGTGAADDSGLPNDRFFAVRPEGSVSTLKIQRTERGDSAVYLCASSLTGNMNTEAFFGQGTRLTVV.

In DNA, the CDR3 is TGTGCCAGCAGCCCTGAACTGCAGGGGAGCAATGAGCAGTTCTTC. It codes for CASSPELQGSNEQFF. The rearrangement uses TRBV7-2 and TRBJ2-1, with a weak D call TRBD1 (6 bases). V lost 5 bases and J 6 bases, leaving 17 bases between the germline ends. This CDR3 comprises 15 residues. CDR1 and CDR2 (germline): SGHTA, FQGNSA. The entire variable domain, with the rest obtained from reference TRBV7-2 and TRBJ2-1, is as follows: GAGVSQSPSNKVTEKGKDVELRCDPISGHTALYWYRQSLGQGLEFLIYFQGNSAPDKSGLPSDRFSAERTGGSVSTLTIQRTQQEDSAVYLCASSPELQGSNEQFFGPGTRLTVL.